This T cell receptor (beta chain) was obtained from a study of blood T cell repertoires in COVID-19. Study-wide context: COVID-19 samples, acute and convalescent, were from the United States, Italy and Spain.

Deletions cut 2 bases from V and 3 bases from J, with 11 bases between. The germline V gene encodes CDR1 MGHDK and CDR2 SYGVNS. The length of the CDR3 is 16 residues. In the authors' methods: By means of reference gene primer amplification, nucleated cell counts were estimated. Sequencing used immunoSEQ multiplex PCR; TCRdb keeps in-frame clones, though not all of them. For V, J and clone size, that table is used; D and trimming come from the DNA. Here the sample spans 220,000 or so clones, approximately 82% being singletons. The material sequenced was peripheral blood. The receptor was derived from a woman older than 75 with acute or convalescent COVID-19. The rearrangement joins TRBV25-1 to TRBJ1-6; maybe TRBD1 (5 bases). The CDR3 sequence is CASSEGKGLYNSPLHF. The CDR3 nucleotides are TGTGCCAGCAGTGAAGGAAAGGGGCTCTATAATTCACCCCTCCACTTT.